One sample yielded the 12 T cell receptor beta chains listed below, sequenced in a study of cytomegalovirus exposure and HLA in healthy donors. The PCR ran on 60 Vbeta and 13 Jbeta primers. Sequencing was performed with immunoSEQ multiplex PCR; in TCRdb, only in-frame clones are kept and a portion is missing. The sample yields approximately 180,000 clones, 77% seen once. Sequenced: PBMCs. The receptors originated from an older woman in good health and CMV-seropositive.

CDR3 region: CASSEASGSTDTQYF. The CDR3 DNA follows: TGTGCCAGCAGTGAAGCTAGCGGTAGCACAGATACGCAGTATTTT. The chain has TRBV2 and TRBJ2-3, with D possibly TRBD2 on 6 matching bases. The CDR3 totals 15 residues. V was clipped by 0 bases and J by 0 bases, with 7 bases between them. Germline CDR1 reads SNHLY; CDR2 reads FYNNEI.

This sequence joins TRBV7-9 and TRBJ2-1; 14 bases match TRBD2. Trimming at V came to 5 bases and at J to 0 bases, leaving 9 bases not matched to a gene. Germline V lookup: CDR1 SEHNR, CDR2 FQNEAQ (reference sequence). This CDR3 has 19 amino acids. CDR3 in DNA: TGTGCCAGCAGCCGGATCCGACTAGCGGGAGGGCGCTCCTACAATGAGCAGTTCTTC. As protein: CASSRIRLAGGRSYNEQFF.

The CDR3 nucleotides are TGTGCCAGCAGTGAGACGGGACTAGCGGGGACCCAGTACTTC. It is translated as CASSETGLAGTQYF. This sequence joins TRBV6-1 and TRBJ2-5, with TRBD2 matching 12 bases. The V segment lost 3 bases and the J segment 7 bases; nucleotides outside the gene matches: 3. This CDR3 is 14 amino acids long. Germline values: CDR1 MNHNS, CDR2 SASEGT.

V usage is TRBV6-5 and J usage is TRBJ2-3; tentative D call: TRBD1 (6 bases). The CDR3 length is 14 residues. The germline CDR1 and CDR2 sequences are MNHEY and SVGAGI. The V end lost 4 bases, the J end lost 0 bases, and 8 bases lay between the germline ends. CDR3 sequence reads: CASSSRGSTDTQYF. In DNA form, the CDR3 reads TGTGCCAGCAGTTCCAGGGGTAGCACAGATACGCAGTATTTT.

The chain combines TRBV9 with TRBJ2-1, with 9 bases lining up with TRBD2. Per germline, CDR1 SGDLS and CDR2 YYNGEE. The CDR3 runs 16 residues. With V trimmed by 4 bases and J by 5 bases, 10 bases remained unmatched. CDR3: CASSSPWVAGDNEQFF. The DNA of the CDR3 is TGTGCCAGCAGCTCCCCGTGGGTAGCGGGGGACAATGAGCAGTTCTTC.

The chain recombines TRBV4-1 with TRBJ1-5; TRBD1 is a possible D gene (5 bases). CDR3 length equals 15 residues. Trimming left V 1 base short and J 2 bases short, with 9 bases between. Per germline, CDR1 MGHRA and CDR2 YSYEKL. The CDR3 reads CASSQGQGGNQPQHF. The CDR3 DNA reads TGCGCCAGCAGCCAAGGGCAGGGTGGCAATCAGCCCCAGCATTTT.

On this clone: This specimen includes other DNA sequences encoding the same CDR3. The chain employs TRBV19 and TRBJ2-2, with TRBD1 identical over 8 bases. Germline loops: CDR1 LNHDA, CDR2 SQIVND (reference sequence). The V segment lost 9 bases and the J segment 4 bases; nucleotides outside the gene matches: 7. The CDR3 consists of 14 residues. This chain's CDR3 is CARFDRGGTGELFF. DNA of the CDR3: TGTGCCAGATTCGACAGGGGAGGCACCGGGGAGCTGTTTTTT.

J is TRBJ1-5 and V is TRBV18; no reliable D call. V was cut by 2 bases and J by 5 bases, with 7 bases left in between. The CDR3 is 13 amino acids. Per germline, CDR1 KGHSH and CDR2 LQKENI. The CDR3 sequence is CASSPFGDQPQHF. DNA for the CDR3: TGTGCCAGCTCACCATTTGGAGATCAGCCCCAGCATTTT.

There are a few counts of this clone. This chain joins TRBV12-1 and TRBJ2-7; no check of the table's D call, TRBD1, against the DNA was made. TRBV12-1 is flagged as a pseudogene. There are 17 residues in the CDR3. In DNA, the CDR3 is TGTGCCAGCAGCGTCACGCCCGCCGGGACAGAGCCATACGAGCAGTACTTC. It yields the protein CASSVTPAGTEPYEQYF.

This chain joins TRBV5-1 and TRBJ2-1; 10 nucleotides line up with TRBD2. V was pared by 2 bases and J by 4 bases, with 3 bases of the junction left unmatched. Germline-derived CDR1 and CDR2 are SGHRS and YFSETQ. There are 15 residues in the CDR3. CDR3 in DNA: TGCGCCAGCAGCTTTTCTAGCGGGGGATACAATGAGCAGTTCTTC. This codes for CASSFSSGGYNEQFF.

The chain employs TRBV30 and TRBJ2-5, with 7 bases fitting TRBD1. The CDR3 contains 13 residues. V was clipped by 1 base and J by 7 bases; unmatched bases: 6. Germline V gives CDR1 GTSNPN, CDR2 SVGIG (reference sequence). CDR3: CAWSATGVGTQYF. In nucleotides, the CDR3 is TGTGCCTGGAGTGCTACAGGGGTTGGGACCCAGTACTTC.

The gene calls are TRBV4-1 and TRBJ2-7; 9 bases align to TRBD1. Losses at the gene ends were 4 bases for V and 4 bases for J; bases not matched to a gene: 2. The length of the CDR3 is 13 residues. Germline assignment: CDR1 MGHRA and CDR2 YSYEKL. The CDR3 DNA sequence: TGCGCCAGCAGCCGGGACAGGGAGTACGAGCAGTACTTC. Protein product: CASSRDREYEQYF.